The T cell receptor beta chain under discussion was sequenced for a study of immune evolution from preneoplasia to lung adenocarcinoma. Between the mid-2010s and the late 2010s, patients underwent resection in Japan or China. H&E slides confirmed each diagnosis, reviewed by two pathologists independently. On this clone: Its antigen remains unknown.

TCRdb's table, derived via immunoSEQ multiplex PCR, lists solely in-frame clones and lacks some. The profile shows thousands of clones, around four fifths of them singletons. This CDR3 is 14 amino acids long. Trimming removed 2 bases at V and 7 bases at J, with 15 bases between. Germline V gene data show CDR1 as MNHNS and CDR2 as SASEGT. Points from the study as a whole: Clonality was highest in normal lung, lower in later-stage lesions apparently. Top clone frequencies peaked in normal lung, apparently declining through invasive adenocarcinoma.

This TCR was recovered from a person aged 60-79 years with lung adenocarcinoma. Sample: FFPE adjacent normal lung tissue. V usage is TRBV6-1 and J usage is TRBJ2-7, with D perhaps matching TRBD2 (6 bases). CDR3 coding DNA: TGTGCCAGCAGTGAAACTGGGGGTGGAGGGGAGCAGTACGTC. It translates to CASSETGGGGEQYV.